One and the same sample provided the 5 T cell receptor beta chains below, sequenced in a study of blood T cell repertoires in COVID-19. This table comes from immunoSEQ multiplex PCR, and its TCRdb copy is limited to in-frame clones, with some not included. The sample contains 200,000 or so clones, 80% to 85% of which appear only once. The material sequenced was PBMCs or T cells enriched from blood (not recorded which). The receptors shown here come from a middle-aged man who had recovered from COVID-19.

The V gene is TRBV13, the J gene TRBJ2-5, with 7 bases aligning to TRBD2. Trimming cost V 5 bases and J 5 bases; bases outside gene matches: 14. The germline V gene encodes CDR1 PRHDT and CDR2 FYEKMQ (reference sequence). The CDR3 extends over 16 amino acids. CDR3 nucleotides: TGTGCCAGCAGCCCCATAGGAGCGGGGTTCAGGGAGACCCAGTACTTC. It encodes CASSPIGAGFRETQYF.

J is TRBJ2-3 and V is TRBV5-1, with TRBD2 as a possible D gene (7 bases). The germline gives CDR1 SGHRS, CDR2 YFSETQ. CDR3 size: 15 residues. Trimming stripped 6 bases from V and 2 bases from J, with 16 bases between. This CDR3 is CASTSEGGATDTQYF. CDR3 coding DNA: TGCGCCAGCACCTCGGAGGGGGGGGCCACAGATACGCAGTATTTT.

This chain links TRBV5-1 with TRBJ2-7; 10 bases are a match to TRBD2. The CDR3 is made up of 15 amino acids. Trimming took 0 bases from V and 4 from J; bases not matched to a gene: 4. Germline-derived CDR1 and CDR2 are SGHRS and YFSETQ. The CDR3 DNA sequence: TGCGCCAGCAGCTTGGAATGGGGACTAGCGTACGAGCAGTACTTC. Encoded protein: CASSLEWGLAYEQYF. Filled out from reference TRBV5-1 and TRBJ2-7, the complete variable domain reads KAGVTQTPRYLIKTRGQQVTLSCSPISGHRSVSWYQQTPGQGLQFLFEYFSETQRNKGNFPGRFSGRQFSNSRSEMNVSTLELGDSALYLCASSLEWGLAYEQYFGPGTRLTVT.

The V gene is TRBV20-1, the J gene TRBJ2-2, with 7 bases identical to TRBD1. Per the germline V gene, CDR1 is DFQATT and CDR2 is SNEGSKA (reference sequence). Trimming removed 4 bases from V and 1 base from J; junction bases left unmatched: 3. The CDR3 is 14 residues long. Written as DNA, the CDR3 is TGCAGTGCTACTGACAGGGTGAACACCGGGGAGCTGTTTTTT. Amino acids: CSATDRVNTGELFF.

J is TRBJ1-2 and V is TRBV27; maybe TRBD1 (5 bases). The CDR3 is 15 amino acids. The ends were cut back, 6 bases at V and 4 bases at J, with 18 bases in the middle. CDR1 and CDR2 (germline): MNHEY, SMNVEV (reference sequence). For the CDR3, the DNA is TGTGCCAGCAGACACGAGGCTACAGGTTCCTATGGCTACACCTTC. This encodes CASRHEATGSYGYTF.